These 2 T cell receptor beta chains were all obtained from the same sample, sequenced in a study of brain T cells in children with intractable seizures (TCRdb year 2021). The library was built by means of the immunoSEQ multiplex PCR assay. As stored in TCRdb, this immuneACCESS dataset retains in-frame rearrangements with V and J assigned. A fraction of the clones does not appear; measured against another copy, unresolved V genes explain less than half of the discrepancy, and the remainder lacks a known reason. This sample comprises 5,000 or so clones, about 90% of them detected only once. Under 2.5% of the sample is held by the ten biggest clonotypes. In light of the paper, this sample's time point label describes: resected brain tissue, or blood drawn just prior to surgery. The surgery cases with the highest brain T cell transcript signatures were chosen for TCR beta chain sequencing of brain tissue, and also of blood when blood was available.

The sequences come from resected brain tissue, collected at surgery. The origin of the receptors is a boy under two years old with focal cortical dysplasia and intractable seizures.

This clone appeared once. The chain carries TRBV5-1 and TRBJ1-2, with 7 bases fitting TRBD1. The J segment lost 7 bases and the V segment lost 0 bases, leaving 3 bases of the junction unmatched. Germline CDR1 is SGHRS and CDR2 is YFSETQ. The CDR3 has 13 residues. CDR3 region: CASSLGQGFGYTF. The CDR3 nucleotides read TGCGCCAGCAGCTTGGGACAGGGTTTTGGCTACACCTTC.

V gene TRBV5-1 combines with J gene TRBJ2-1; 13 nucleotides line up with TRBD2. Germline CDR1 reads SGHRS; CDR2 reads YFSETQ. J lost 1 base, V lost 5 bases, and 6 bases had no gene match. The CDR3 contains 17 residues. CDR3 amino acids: CASRRTSGSSSYNEQFF. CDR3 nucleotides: TGCGCCAGCAGACGGACTAGCGGGAGTTCGTCCTACAATGAGCAGTTCTTC.